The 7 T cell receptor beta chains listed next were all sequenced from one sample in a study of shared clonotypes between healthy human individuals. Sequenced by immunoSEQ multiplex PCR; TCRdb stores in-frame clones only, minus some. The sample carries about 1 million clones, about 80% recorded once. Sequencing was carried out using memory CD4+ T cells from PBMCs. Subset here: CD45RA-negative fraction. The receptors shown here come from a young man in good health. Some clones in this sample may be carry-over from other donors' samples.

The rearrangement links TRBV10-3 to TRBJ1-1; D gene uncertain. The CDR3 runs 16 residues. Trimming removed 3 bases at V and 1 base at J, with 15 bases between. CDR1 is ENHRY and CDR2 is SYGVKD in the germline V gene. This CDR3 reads CAISDFLGRSNTEAFF. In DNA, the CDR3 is TGTGCCATCAGTGACTTTTTAGGCAGGTCGAACACTGAAGCTTTCTTT.

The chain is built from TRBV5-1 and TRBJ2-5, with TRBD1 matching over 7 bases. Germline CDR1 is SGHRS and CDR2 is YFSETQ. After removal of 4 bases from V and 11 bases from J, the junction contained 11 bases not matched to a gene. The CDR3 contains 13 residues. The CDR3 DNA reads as TGCGCCAGCAGCCGAAGACAGGGTATTGAGCAGTACTTC. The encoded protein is CASSRRQGIEQYF. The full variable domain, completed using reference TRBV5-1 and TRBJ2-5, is KAGVTQTPRYLIKTRGQQVTLSCSPISGHRSVSWYQQTPGQGLQFLFEYFSETQRNKGNFPGRFSGRQFSNSRSEMNVSTLELGDSALYLCASSRRQGIEQYFGPGTRLLVL.

Here the CDR3 reads CASSLFRGDTEAFF. The CDR3 DNA sequence: TGTGCCAGCAGCTTATTTCGGGGCGACACTGAAGCTTTCTTT. This chain joins TRBV7-9 and TRBJ1-1; D possibly corresponds to TRBD1 (5 bases). Germline values: CDR1 SEHNR, CDR2 FQNEAQ (reference sequence). The CDR3 covers 14 residues. V lost 2 bases and J 3 bases, leaving 10 bases between the germline ends.

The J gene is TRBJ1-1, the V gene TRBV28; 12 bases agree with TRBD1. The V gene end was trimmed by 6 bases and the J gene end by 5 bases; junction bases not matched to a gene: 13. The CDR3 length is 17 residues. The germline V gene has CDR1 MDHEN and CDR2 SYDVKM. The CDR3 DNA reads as TGTGCCAGCAGATACCTGCCGGGACAGGGGGCGAGAACTGAAGCTTTCTTT. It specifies CASRYLPGQGARTEAFF.

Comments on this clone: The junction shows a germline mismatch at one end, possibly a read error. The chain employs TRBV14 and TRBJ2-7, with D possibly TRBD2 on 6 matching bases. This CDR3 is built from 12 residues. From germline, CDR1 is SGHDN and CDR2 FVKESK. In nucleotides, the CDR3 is TGTGCCAGCAGCCAAGGAAAGGGACTTGTTCGCTTC. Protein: CASSQGKGLVRF.

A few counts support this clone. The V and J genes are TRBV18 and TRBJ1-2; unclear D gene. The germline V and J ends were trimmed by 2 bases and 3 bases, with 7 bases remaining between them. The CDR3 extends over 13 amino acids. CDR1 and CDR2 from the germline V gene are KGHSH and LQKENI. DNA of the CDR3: TGTGCCAGCTCACCAAACTTGGACTATGGCTACACCTTC. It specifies CASSPNLDYGYTF.

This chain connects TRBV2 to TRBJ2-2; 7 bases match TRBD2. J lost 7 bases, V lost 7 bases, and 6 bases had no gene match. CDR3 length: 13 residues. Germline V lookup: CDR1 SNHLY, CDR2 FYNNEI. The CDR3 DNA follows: TGTGCCAGCACTTACCCGGGGGGCGGGGAGCTGTTTTTT. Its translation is CASTYPGGGELFF.